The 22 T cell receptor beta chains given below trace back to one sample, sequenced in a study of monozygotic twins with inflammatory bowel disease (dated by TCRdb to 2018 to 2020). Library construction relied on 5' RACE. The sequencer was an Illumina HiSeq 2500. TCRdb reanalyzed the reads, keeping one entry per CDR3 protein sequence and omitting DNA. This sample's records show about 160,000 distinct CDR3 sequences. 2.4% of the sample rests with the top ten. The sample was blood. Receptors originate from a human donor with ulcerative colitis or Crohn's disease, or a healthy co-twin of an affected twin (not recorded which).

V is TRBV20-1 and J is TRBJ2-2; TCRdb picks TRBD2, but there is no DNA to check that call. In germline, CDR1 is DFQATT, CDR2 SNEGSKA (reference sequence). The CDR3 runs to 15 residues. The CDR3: CSARSGRTYTGELFF.

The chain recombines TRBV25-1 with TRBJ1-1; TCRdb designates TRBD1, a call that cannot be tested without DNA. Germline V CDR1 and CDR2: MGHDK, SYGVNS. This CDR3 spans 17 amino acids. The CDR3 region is CASSEYRPPQERAEAFF. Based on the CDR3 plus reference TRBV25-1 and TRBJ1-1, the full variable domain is EADIYQTPRYLVIGTGKKITLECSQTMGHDKMYWYQQDPGMELHLIHYSYGVNSTEKGDLSSESTVSRIRTEHFPLTLESARPSHTSQYLCASSEYRPPQERAEAFFGQGTRLTVV.

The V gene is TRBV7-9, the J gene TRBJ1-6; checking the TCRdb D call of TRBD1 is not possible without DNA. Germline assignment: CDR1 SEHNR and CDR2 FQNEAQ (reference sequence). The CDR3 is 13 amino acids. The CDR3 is CASSFETGRTLHF.

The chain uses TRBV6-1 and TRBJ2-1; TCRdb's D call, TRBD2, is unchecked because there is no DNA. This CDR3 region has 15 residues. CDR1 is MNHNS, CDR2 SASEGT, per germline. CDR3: CASTRGLAGTHEQFF.

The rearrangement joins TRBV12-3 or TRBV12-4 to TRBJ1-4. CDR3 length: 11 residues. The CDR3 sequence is CASSLADIQFF.

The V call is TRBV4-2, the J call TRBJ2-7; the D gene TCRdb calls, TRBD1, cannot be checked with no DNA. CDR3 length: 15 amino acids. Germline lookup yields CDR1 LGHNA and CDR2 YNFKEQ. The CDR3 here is CASSQEPGIGYEQYF.

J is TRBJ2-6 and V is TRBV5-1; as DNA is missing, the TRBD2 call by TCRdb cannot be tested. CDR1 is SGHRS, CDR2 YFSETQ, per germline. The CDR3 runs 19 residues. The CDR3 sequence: CASSLDTSGSLSGANVLTF.

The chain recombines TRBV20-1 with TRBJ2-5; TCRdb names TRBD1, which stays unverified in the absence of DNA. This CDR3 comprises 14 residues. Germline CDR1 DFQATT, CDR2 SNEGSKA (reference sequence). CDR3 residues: CSATRDSREETQYF.

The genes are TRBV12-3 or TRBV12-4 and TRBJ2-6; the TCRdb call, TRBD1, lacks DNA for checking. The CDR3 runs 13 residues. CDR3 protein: CASTQGGANVLTF.

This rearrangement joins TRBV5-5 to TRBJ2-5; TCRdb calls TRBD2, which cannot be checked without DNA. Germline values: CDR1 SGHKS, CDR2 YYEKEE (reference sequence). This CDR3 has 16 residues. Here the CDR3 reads CASSLGRTSGIETQYF.

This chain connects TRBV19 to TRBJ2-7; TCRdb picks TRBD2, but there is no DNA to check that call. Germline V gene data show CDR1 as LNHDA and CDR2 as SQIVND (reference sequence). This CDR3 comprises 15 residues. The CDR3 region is CASSVSSGSSYEQYF.

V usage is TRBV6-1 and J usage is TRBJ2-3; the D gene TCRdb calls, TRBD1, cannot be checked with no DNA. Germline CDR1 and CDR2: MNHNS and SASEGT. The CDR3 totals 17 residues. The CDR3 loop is CASSPLPRDRFGVTQYF.

The CDR3 loop reads CASSPDIITGELFF. The chain uses TRBV7-9 and TRBJ2-2. From germline, CDR1 is SEHNR and CDR2 FQNEAQ (reference sequence). This CDR3 has 14 residues.

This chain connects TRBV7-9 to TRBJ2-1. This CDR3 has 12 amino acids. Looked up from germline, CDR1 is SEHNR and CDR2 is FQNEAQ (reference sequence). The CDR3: CASSLRSDEQFF.

The CDR3 spells CASEPELNYGYTF. The chain combines TRBV19 with TRBJ1-2. The germline V gene has CDR1 LNHDA and CDR2 SQIVND (reference sequence). The CDR3 totals 13 residues.

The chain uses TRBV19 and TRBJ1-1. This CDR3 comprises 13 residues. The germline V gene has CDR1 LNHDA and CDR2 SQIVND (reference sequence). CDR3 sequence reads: CASTSGVRTEAFF. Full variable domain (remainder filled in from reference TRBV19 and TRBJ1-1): DGGITQSPKYLFRKEGQNVTLSCEQNLNHDAMYWYRQDPGQGLRLIYYSQIVNDFQKGDIAEGYSVSREKKESFPLTVTSAQKNPTAFYLCASTSGVRTEAFFGQGTRLTVV.

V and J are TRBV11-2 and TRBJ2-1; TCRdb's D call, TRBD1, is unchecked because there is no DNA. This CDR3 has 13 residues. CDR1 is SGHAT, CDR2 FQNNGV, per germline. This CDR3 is CASSLGRGGEQFF.

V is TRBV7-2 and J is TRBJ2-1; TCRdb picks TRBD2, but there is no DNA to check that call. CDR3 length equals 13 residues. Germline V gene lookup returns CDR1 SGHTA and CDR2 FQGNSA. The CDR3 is CASSFVLPAGMFF.

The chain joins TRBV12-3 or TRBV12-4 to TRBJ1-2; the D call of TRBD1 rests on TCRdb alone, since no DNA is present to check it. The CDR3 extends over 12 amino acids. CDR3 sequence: CASSTDSYGYTF.

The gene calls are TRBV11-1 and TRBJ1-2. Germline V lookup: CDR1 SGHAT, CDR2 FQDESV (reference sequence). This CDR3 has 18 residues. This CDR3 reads CASSSDWQRFPVNYGYTF.

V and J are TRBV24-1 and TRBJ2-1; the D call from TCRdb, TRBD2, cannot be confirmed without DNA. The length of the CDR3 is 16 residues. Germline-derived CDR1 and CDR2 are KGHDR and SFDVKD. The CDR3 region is CATSDSRVSGINEQFF.

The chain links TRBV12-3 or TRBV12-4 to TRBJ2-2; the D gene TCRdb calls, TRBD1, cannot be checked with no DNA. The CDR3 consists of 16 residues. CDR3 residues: CASSLDRGSNTGELFF.